The clone carrying this TCR beta chain has a count of ten or more. Authors' analysis steps: Amplified reference gene primers provided the basis for estimating nucleated cell counts. The assay was immunoSEQ multiplex PCR, and TCRdb's table has in-frame clones only and misses some. V and J calls plus clone size are reproduced from that table; the DNA served to infer D and trimming. The table records 110,000 to 150,000 clones, over 70% of them present only once. These data come from a study of blood T cell repertoires in COVID-19. Background on the study: PBMCs, B-cell-depleted T cells, or T cells provided the cDNA or gDNA that made up the material.

Sequencing was done on a sample of peripheral blood. The clonotype originates from a man between 70 and 80 years old who had recovered from COVID-19.

CDR3 bases: TGTGCTAGTGGTTTGGTACGCGGGACTGAAGCTTTCTTT. Amino acid sequence: CASGLVRGTEAFF. V is TRBV12-5 and J is TRBJ1-1; D unclear. The CDR3 has 13 residues. Germline CDR1 is LGHNT and CDR2 is FRNRAP. Between the trimmed V and J ends, which lost 0 bases and 5 bases, there was a span of 7 bases.